This T cell receptor beta chain was identified during a study of blood T cells in healthy people across ages. Study-level points and caveats: Total diversity from one million sequenced T cells was likely underestimated.

A J-beta primer mix and a sample-barcoded 5' primer were used in a second PCR of roughly 6 to 11 cycles. Each cDNA was tagged by a template-switch adaptor containing 12 random nucleotides. TCRdb fed the 5' RACE reads into MiXCR, producing one record per CDR3 protein. The sample shows around 1.5 million distinct CDR3 sequences, 34% of them seen only once. Comments on this clonotype: The antigen remains unidentified.

V shed 1 base, J shed 5 bases, and the junction held 7 bases outside the gene matches. The length of the CDR3 is 15 residues. Sample: blood. This sequence joins TRBV12-3 or TRBV12-4 and TRBJ1-1; 7 nucleotides align to TRBD1. The source is a woman aged 25 to 39 in good health. CDR3 residues: CASSLGGQGGTEAFF. The CDR3 coding sequence is TGTGCCAGCAGTTTAGGAGGGCAGGGGGGTACTGAAGCTTTCTTT.